The entry below describes one T cell receptor beta chain. This specimen comes from a study of cytomegalovirus exposure and HLA in healthy donors. Primers for the PCR totalled 60 Vbeta and 13 Jbeta. Libraries were prepared by immunoSEQ multiplex PCR; TCRdb keeps only in-frame clonotypes and omits some of them. This table holds more than 140,000 clones, about 80% found once. V shed 5 bases and J shed 0 bases, with 12 bases lying between them. There are 15 residues in the CDR3. CDR1 and CDR2 (germline): LNHDA, SQIVND (reference sequence). The sequencing input was PBMCs. This chain links TRBV19 with TRBJ2-3; D ambiguous. The receptor was isolated from a male donor in good health and CMV-seronegative. CDR3 bases: TGTGCCAGTAGTCCGATCGGGTCTAGCACAGATACGCAGTATTTT. Protein sequence: CASSPIGSSTDTQYF.